The 25 T cell receptor beta chains presented below share a single source sample, sequenced in a study of cytomegalovirus exposure and HLA in healthy donors. Both 60 Vbeta primers and 13 Jbeta primers went into the PCR. Using immunoSEQ multiplex PCR, the repertoire was profiled, and TCRdb retains in-frame clones only, with some absent. The table records 55,000 to 80,000 clones, around 82% of them present only once. The sample comprised PBMCs. The receptors stem from a young man in good health and CMV-seronegative.

This clone was seen only a few times. The CDR3 loop reads CASSFSLDSREQYF. CDR3 DNA: TGTGCCAGCAGTTTTTCCCTGGACAGTCGCGAGCAGTACTTC. This chain joins TRBV27 and TRBJ2-7; TRBD1 is a possible D gene (6 bases). The CDR3 loop spans 14 amino acids. Germline CDR1 is MNHEY and CDR2 is SMNVEV (reference sequence). V lost 3 bases, J lost 6 bases, and 15 bases lay in between.

The chain is built from TRBV4-3 and TRBJ1-5; maybe TRBD1 (5 bases). CDR3 length: 18 residues. The V and J ends lost 0 bases and 0 bases respectively, with 15 bases between them. The germline V gene encodes CDR1 LGHNA and CDR2 YSLEER. This chain's CDR3 is CASSQDLPGGNSNQPQHF. The CDR3 coding sequence is TGCGCCAGCAGCCAAGATCTCCCGGGGGGGAATAGCAATCAGCCCCAGCATTTT.

The V gene is TRBV29-1, the J gene TRBJ1-4, with 10 bases lining up with TRBD1. The CDR3 has 14 amino acids. CDR1 is SQVTM and CDR2 is ANQGSEA in the germline V gene. The J segment lost 8 bases and the V segment lost 4 bases, leaving 7 bases of the junction unmatched. CDR3: CSVATGGAGEKLFF. The CDR3, as DNA: TGCAGCGTTGCGACAGGGGGCGCGGGGGAAAAACTGTTTTTT.

V usage is TRBV7-2 and J usage is TRBJ2-7, with D maybe TRBD1 (5 bases). This CDR3 is built from 15 residues. Trimming cost V 1 base and J 2 bases, with 12 bases left between them. Germline V gene sequence: CDR1 SGHTA, CDR2 FQGNSA. The CDR3: CASSLEIGQAYEQYF. DNA of the CDR3: TGTGCCAGCAGCTTAGAAATCGGACAAGCCTACGAGCAGTACTTC.

V usage is TRBV2 and J usage is TRBJ2-7; 8 bases match TRBD2. V trimming: 4 bases; J trimming: 0 bases; junction bases outside the gene matches: 8. CDR1 and CDR2 from the germline V gene are SNHLY and FYNNEI. The CDR3 is 16 residues long. The CDR3 DNA reads as TGTGCCAGCAGTGGGCCGGGACTAGGGAACTCCTACGAGCAGTACTTC. This gives the protein CASSGPGLGNSYEQYF. The full variable domain, completed using reference TRBV2 and TRBJ2-7, is EPEVTQTPSHQVTQMGQEVILRCVPISNHLYFYWYRQILGQKVEFLVSFYNNEISEKSEIFDDQFSVERPDGSNFTLKIRSTKLEDSAMYFCASSGPGLGNSYEQYFGPGTRLTVT.

CDR3: CASSIAGVRSGNTIYF. The CDR3 nucleotides are TGTGCCAGTAGTATTGCGGGGGTCCGCTCTGGAAACACCATATATTTT. The chain carries TRBV19 and TRBJ1-3; D is perhaps TRBD1 (5 bases). Germline V gene data show CDR1 as LNHDA and CDR2 as SQIVND (reference sequence). This CDR3 is built from 16 residues. V lost 3 bases, J lost 0 bases, and 12 bases lay in between.

V and J are TRBV5-1 and TRBJ2-3; 7 nucleotides align to TRBD2. The CDR3 length is 14 residues. V was clipped by 0 bases and J by 9 bases; unmatched bases: 7. Germline V CDR1 and CDR2: SGHRS, YFSETQ. The CDR3 nucleotides are TGCGCCAGCAGCTTGGGACTAGCAGGAAACACGCAGTATTTT. As protein: CASSLGLAGNTQYF.

The chain combines TRBV2 with TRBJ2-3, with a possible D match to TRBD1 (5 bases). The V gene's germline CDR1 is SNHLY and CDR2 FYNNEI. The CDR3 is 13 residues long. V was trimmed by 11 bases and J by 0 bases, leaving 12 bases between them. The CDR3 coding sequence is TGTGCCGGGAAGACAGTCAGCACAGATACGCAGTATTTT. It yields the protein CAGKTVSTDTQYF.

This clone is a singleton in its sample. V is TRBV4-1 and J is TRBJ2-7; 8 nucleotides match TRBD1. V lost 1 base to trimming and J lost 1 base; unmatched junction nucleotides: 3. This CDR3 has 15 amino acids. The V gene's germline CDR1 is MGHRA and CDR2 YSYEKL. CDR3 residues: CASSQVDRGSYEQYF. The CDR3, as DNA: TGCGCCAGCAGCCAAGTCGACAGGGGTTCCTACGAGCAGTACTTC.

V usage is TRBV4-3 and J usage is TRBJ2-7; the match to TRBD1 covers 11 bases. The J segment lost 4 bases and the V segment lost 4 bases, leaving 15 bases of the junction unmatched. CDR3 length equals 18 residues. CDR1 and CDR2 from the germline V gene are LGHNA and YSLEER. The CDR3 DNA sequence: TGCGCCAGCAGCCCGCAACGGACAGGGGGCGATGGATTTTACGAGCAGTACTTC. This sequence encodes CASSPQRTGGDGFYEQYF.

This chain links TRBV5-4 with TRBJ2-7; D is unclear. The V end was cut by 4 bases, the J end by 2 bases, with 10 bases between. The germline CDR1 and CDR2 sequences are SGHNT and YYREEE (reference sequence). The CDR3 is 13 residues long. The CDR3 region is CASSLAGPYEQYF. The CDR3 nucleotides are TGTGCCAGCAGCCTGGCAGGCCCCTACGAGCAGTACTTC.

This chain connects TRBV6-5 to TRBJ1-6, with 8 bases lining up with TRBD1. Trimming removed 5 bases from V and 5 bases from J; junction bases left unmatched: 5. This CDR3 has 15 residues. Germline CDR1 MNHEY, CDR2 SVGAGI. This CDR3 reads CASSLRQGHNSPLHF. The CDR3 DNA reads TGTGCCAGCAGTCTTAGACAGGGGCATAATTCACCCCTCCACTTT.

V usage is TRBV7-6 and J usage is TRBJ2-3; D uncertain. Trimming removed 1 base from V and 3 bases from J, with 5 bases in between. Per the germline V gene, CDR1 is SGHVS and CDR2 is FNYEAQ. The CDR3 is 13 residues long. The CDR3 DNA reads TGTGCCAGCAGCTTAGTCAAAACAGATACGCAGTATTTT. Protein product: CASSLVKTDTQYF. The entire variable domain, with the rest obtained from reference TRBV7-6 and TRBJ2-3, is as follows: GAGVSQSPRYKVTKRGQDVALRCDPISGHVSLYWYRQALGQGPEFLTYFNYEAQQDKSGLPNDRFSAERPEGSISTLTIQRTEQRDSAMYRCASSLVKTDTQYFGPGTRLTVL.

V usage is TRBV19 and J usage is TRBJ2-7; D remains ambiguous. The V gene lost 8 bases and the J gene lost 0 bases, with 8 bases spanning the gap. CDR1 and CDR2 (germline): LNHDA, SQIVND (reference sequence). The CDR3 is 12 residues long. The CDR3 loop is CASLSVSYEQYF. The CDR3 DNA follows: TGTGCCAGTCTGTCAGTCTCCTACGAGCAGTACTTC.

This chain joins TRBV6-5 and TRBJ2-2, with 9 bases aligning to TRBD2. The CDR3 runs to 14 residues. After removal of 5 bases from V and 5 bases from J, the junction contained 3 bases not matched to a gene. From germline, CDR1 is MNHEY and CDR2 SVGAGI. DNA for the CDR3: TGTGCCAGCAGTCGGACTAGCGTAACCGGGGAGCTGTTTTTT. It codes for CASSRTSVTGELFF.

The chain couples TRBV5-1 to TRBJ2-7; D possibly corresponds to TRBD2 (5 bases). The CDR3 runs 12 residues. Deletions cut 0 bases from V and 6 bases from J, with 7 bases between. Germline CDR1 SGHRS, CDR2 YFSETQ. The CDR3 reads CASSLDRGEQYF. CDR3 DNA sequence: TGCGCCAGCAGCTTGGATCGGGGCGAGCAGTACTTC. Full variable domain (rest looked up from reference TRBV5-1 and TRBJ2-7): KAGVTQTPRYLIKTRGQQVTLSCSPISGHRSVSWYQQTPGQGLQFLFEYFSETQRNKGNFPGRFSGRQFSNSRSEMNVSTLELGDSALYLCASSLDRGEQYFGPGTRLTVT.

This clone was observed a handful of times. V gene TRBV7-2 combines with J gene TRBJ2-3, with 7 bases fitting TRBD2. The germline V gene has CDR1 SGHTA and CDR2 FQGNSA. The length of the CDR3 is 15 residues. Trimming took 5 bases from V and 2 from J; bases not matched to a gene: 7. CDR3 loop: CASSTAGRNTDTQYF. The DNA of the CDR3 is TGTGCCAGCAGCACAGCGGGACGCAACACAGATACGCAGTATTTT.

The gene calls are TRBV6-6 and TRBJ2-5; 7 positions match TRBD2. V gave up 8 bases and J gave up 3 bases; unmatched junction bases: 6. CDR1 and CDR2 (germline): MNHNY, SVGAGI (reference sequence). CDR3 size: 13 residues. CDR3 sequence reads: CASEGGREETQYF. CDR3 in DNA: TGTGCCAGCGAGGGCGGGAGAGAAGAGACCCAGTACTTC.

The V and J genes are TRBV5-1 and TRBJ2-6; D may be TRBD2 (6 bases). The CDR3 has 15 amino acids. The V gene lost 5 bases and the J gene lost 4 bases, with 13 bases spanning the gap. Germline-derived CDR1 and CDR2 are SGHRS and YFSETQ. Here the CDR3 DNA reads TGCGCCAGCAGACCTGGGGGGTCGGGGGCCAACGTCCTGACTTTC. Amino acids: CASRPGGSGANVLTF.

This clone came up once. J is TRBJ2-2 and V is TRBV7-8, with D perhaps TRBD1 (5 bases). Per germline, CDR1 SGHVS and CDR2 FQNEAQ. Trimming removed 5 bases from V and 3 bases from J, with 19 bases in between. This CDR3 contains 17 residues. The CDR3 bases are TGTGCCAGCAGCCGGCGACAGACCCACGCCTACACCGGGGAGCTGTTTTTT. Protein sequence: CASSRRQTHAYTGELFF. The variable domain in full, with the rest retrieved from reference TRBV7-8 and TRBJ2-2, is GAGVSQSPRYKVAKRGQDVALRCDPISGHVSLFWYQQALGQGPEFLTYFQNEAQLDKSGLPSDRFFAERPEGSVSTLKIQRTQQEDSAVYLCASSRRQTHAYTGELFFGEGSRLTVL.

The rearrangement joins TRBV28 to TRBJ1-2; D not resolved. The CDR3 sequence is 14 residues long. Trimming took 10 bases from V and 4 from J, leaving 19 bases between them. Germline CDR1 is MDHEN and CDR2 is SYDVKM. CDR3 in amino acids: CATLAGSGLYGYTF. CDR3 bases: TGTGCCACCCTAGCGGGATCGGGCCTCTATGGCTACACCTTC.

This chain uses TRBV10-3 with TRBJ2-7; D gene unclear. The CDR3 is 12 amino acids. Trimming removed 7 bases from V and 3 bases from J, with 10 bases in between. CDR1 ENHRY and CDR2 SYGVKD come from the germline V gene. CDR3: CAIMSRNYEQYF. The CDR3 DNA sequence: TGTGCCATCATGTCCAGGAACTACGAGCAGTACTTC.

This clone appeared once. This chain connects TRBV27 to TRBJ1-2, with 12 bases fitting TRBD1. V lost 1 base, J lost 4 bases, and 7 bases stayed unmatched. The CDR3 contains 17 residues. Germline assignment: CDR1 MNHEY and CDR2 SMNVEV (reference sequence). CDR3 DNA: TGTGCCAGCAGTTTATACGGGACAGGGGGCGGTGGCTATGGCTACACCTTC. Translating it yields CASSLYGTGGGGYGYTF.

The chain links TRBV15 to TRBJ2-2; D ambiguous. The germline V and J ends were trimmed by 5 bases and 6 bases, with 19 bases remaining between them. Germline V gene sequence: CDR1 LNHNV, CDR2 YYDKDF (reference sequence). The CDR3 spans 16 residues. The DNA of the CDR3 is TGTGCCACCAGCCGAGTCGTCGGAGTCGGGTCCGGGGAGCTGTTTTTT. Encoded protein: CATSRVVGVGSGELFF.

The V call is TRBV5-4, the J call TRBJ2-1; 8 nucleotides align to TRBD2. The germline V gene has CDR1 SGHNT and CDR2 YYREEE (reference sequence). The J segment lost 7 bases and the V segment lost 0 bases, leaving 9 bases of the junction unmatched. The CDR3 consists of 16 residues. This CDR3 is CASSLDTGGPWNEQFF. CDR3 DNA: TGTGCCAGCAGCTTGGATACGGGAGGGCCATGGAATGAGCAGTTCTTC.